These 27 T cell receptor beta chains were all obtained from the same sample, sequenced in a study of blood T cell repertoires in COVID-19. Method: immunoSEQ multiplex PCR; TCRdb's copy keeps in-frame clones and lacks some. The sample shows fewer than 300,000 clones, around 81% of them seen only once. The sequencing sample was made of peripheral blood. These receptors were collected from an older woman with active or convalescent COVID-19.

A few counts support this clone. The DNA for the CDR3 is TGTGCCAGCAGCGTCGAAGATTTGAACTCAGCTTTCTTT. It specifies CASSVEDLNSAFF. The chain has TRBV16 and TRBJ1-1; unclear D gene. CDR3 size: 13 residues. Trimming took off 5 bases at V and 10 bases at J, with 17 bases between the two ends. CDR1 is KGHSY, CDR2 FQNENV, per germline.

The chain links TRBV2 to TRBJ2-1, with a tentative D call TRBD2 (6 bases). Germline CDR1 SNHLY, CDR2 FYNNEI. V lost 8 bases and J 2 bases, leaving 10 bases between the germline ends. The CDR3 runs 13 residues. CDR3 nucleotides: TGTGCCAGCCGAGGCGGGGCCTACAATGAGCAGTTCTTC. Encoded protein: CASRGGAYNEQFF.

This clone came up once. This chain joins TRBV2 and TRBJ1-6; weak D call: TRBD1 (6 bases). Germline lookup yields CDR1 SNHLY and CDR2 FYNNEI. This CDR3 is built from 15 residues. V dropped 5 bases and J dropped 6 bases, with 14 bases sitting between them. The CDR3 here is CASSHGQPLNSPLHF. The CDR3 coding sequence is TGTGCCAGCAGTCACGGACAGCCGCTTAATTCACCCCTCCACTTT.

This sequence joins TRBV3-1 (or the pseudogene TRBV3-2) and TRBJ1-1; D is uncertain. Trimming stripped 0 bases from V and 1 base from J, with 9 bases between. CDR3 length: 15 residues. Germline V lookup: CDR1 LGHDT, CDR2 YNNKEL (reference sequence). Here the CDR3 reads CASSQEALPNTEAFF. The CDR3 DNA follows: TGTGCCAGCAGCCAAGAAGCCCTCCCGAACACTGAAGCTTTCTTT.

The chain recombines TRBV3-1 (or the pseudogene TRBV3-2) with TRBJ1-3, with TRBD1 as a possible D gene (6 bases). V was clipped by 4 bases and J by 0 bases, with 13 bases between them. The CDR3 loop spans 16 amino acids. CDR1 and CDR2 from the germline V gene are LGHDT and YNNKEL (reference sequence). The CDR3 region is CASSPLGAASGNTIYF. The CDR3 DNA sequence: TGTGCCAGCAGCCCTTTGGGGGCAGCCTCTGGAAACACCATATATTTT.

This clone has just one count. The V call is TRBV7-9, the J call TRBJ2-1, with no clear D. The CDR3 runs to 17 residues. Germline CDR1 and CDR2: SEHNR and FQNEAQ (reference sequence). V lost 5 bases to trimming and J lost 0 bases, with 17 bases between them. The CDR3: CASSRRFGVNSYNEQFF. CDR3 bases: TGTGCCAGCAGCCGACGATTCGGAGTGAACTCCTACAATGAGCAGTTCTTC.

V gene TRBV7-9 combines with J gene TRBJ2-3; 11 nucleotides align to TRBD2. CDR3 length: 17 amino acids. Per germline, CDR1 SEHNR and CDR2 FQNEAQ (reference sequence). V lost 5 bases to trimming and J lost 4 bases; unmatched junction nucleotides: 11. The CDR3 DNA reads as TGTGCCAGCAGCCCTGTAAAACTAGCGGGGGACTCAGATACGCAGTATTTT. Residues: CASSPVKLAGDSDTQYF.

This chain links TRBV9 with TRBJ1-2; unclear D gene. CDR3 size: 14 residues. V was clipped by 0 bases and J by 3 bases, with 9 bases between them. Germline V lookup: CDR1 SGDLS, CDR2 YYNGEE. The CDR3 is CASSVESSHYGYTF. The CDR3 DNA reads as TGTGCCAGCAGCGTAGAGAGCTCGCACTATGGCTACACCTTC.

The rearrangement uses TRBV12-5 and TRBJ2-2; 7 nucleotides match TRBD1. The CDR3 contains 17 residues. The germline gives CDR1 LGHNT, CDR2 FRNRAP. V lost 0 bases to trimming and J lost 7 bases; unmatched junction nucleotides: 11. This chain's CDR3 is CASGLVGWSGGHGELFF. Here the CDR3 DNA reads TGTGCTAGTGGTTTGGTAGGCTGGTCAGGGGGTCACGGGGAGCTGTTTTTT.

The CDR3 protein is CASSPGNNQPQHF. The CDR3 bases are TGTGCCAGCAGCCCAGGGAATAATCAGCCCCAGCATTTT. The chain couples TRBV7-3 to TRBJ1-5, with D perhaps TRBD1 (5 bases). V was trimmed by 5 bases and J by 4 bases, leaving 9 bases between them. The germline gives CDR1 SGHTA, CDR2 FQGTGA. This CDR3 region has 13 residues.

This clone appeared a single time. The chain recombines TRBV12-3 or TRBV12-4 with TRBJ1-4; D remains unclear. The CDR3 runs to 13 residues. V lost 6 bases, J lost 8 bases, and 13 bases lay in between. The CDR3: CASRPLPREKLFF. The CDR3 DNA reads as TGTGCCAGCAGACCCCTGCCGAGGGAAAAACTGTTTTTT.

The rearrangement uses TRBV6-6 and TRBJ1-4; possible D gene TRBD1, 5 bases. The V gene lost 5 bases and the J gene lost 7 bases, with 11 bases spanning the gap. CDR1 and CDR2 (germline): MNHNY, SVGAGI (reference sequence). The CDR3 sequence is 13 residues long. The CDR3 coding sequence is TGTGCCAGCAGTGTCAACAGGATTGAAAAACTGTTTTTT. As protein: CASSVNRIEKLFF.

V is TRBV6-5 and J is TRBJ2-7; 8 positions match TRBD2. This CDR3 has 14 residues. V was clipped by 2 bases and J by 3 bases; unmatched bases: 3. The germline CDR1 and CDR2 sequences are MNHEY and SVGAGI. The DNA for the CDR3 is TGTGCCAGCAGTTACGCTAGCGGGCGCTACGAGCAGTACTTC. Residues: CASSYASGRYEQYF.

The chain links TRBV11-2 to TRBJ1-1; 8 bases line up with TRBD1. The junction had 8 bases not matched to a gene; V was cut back by 5 bases and J by 0 bases. Per the germline V gene, CDR1 is SGHAT and CDR2 is FQNNGV. The CDR3 consists of 16 residues. In nucleotides, the CDR3 is TGTGCCAGCAGCCTAAGAAGGACAGGGCTGAACACTGAAGCTTTCTTT. The encoded protein is CASSLRRTGLNTEAFF.

This chain links TRBV10-2 with TRBJ1-5; weak D call: TRBD1 (5 bases). Trimming took 3 bases from V and 3 from J, leaving 9 bases between them. The germline V gene has CDR1 WSHSY and CDR2 SAAADI. The CDR3 is 14 residues long. The CDR3 region is CASSDRAPNQPQHF. The CDR3, as DNA: TGCGCCAGCAGTGACAGGGCGCCCAATCAGCCCCAGCATTTT.

The genes are TRBV5-1 and TRBJ2-7; D gene unclear. Trimming left V 1 base short and J 4 bases short, with 9 bases between. This CDR3 region has 13 residues. Germline CDR1 and CDR2: SGHRS and YFSETQ. The DNA for the CDR3 is TGCGCCAGCAGCTTGCTTCCCGGGTACGAGCAGTACTTC. Its protein product is CASSLLPGYEQYF.

This clone has just a few counts. The V gene is TRBV18, the J gene TRBJ1-3; D is ambiguous. Germline assignment: CDR1 KGHSH and CDR2 LQKENI. The CDR3 extends over 17 amino acids. The V end lost 3 bases, the J end lost 2 bases, and 17 bases lay between the germline ends. The CDR3 nucleotides read TGTGCCAGCTCACCCTTTACAGACAACACAGCTGGAAACACCATATATTTT. It codes for CASSPFTDNTAGNTIYF.

The sample holds many counts of this clone. The chain uses TRBV24-1 and TRBJ2-2; 11 bases agree with TRBD1. Unmatched junction bases numbered 7, after V lost 2 bases and J lost 3 bases. The CDR3 consists of 18 residues. Germline CDR1 and CDR2: KGHDR and SFDVKD. In DNA form, the CDR3 reads TGTGCCACCAGTGATTCAACATGGGACAGGGGGTACACCGGGGAGCTGTTTTTT. This translates into CATSDSTWDRGYTGELFF.

The chain uses TRBV30 and TRBJ2-7, with TRBD1 identical over 9 bases. The CDR3 totals 14 residues. Germline-derived CDR1 and CDR2 are GTSNPN and SVGIG (reference sequence). With V trimmed by 3 bases and J by 3 bases, 6 bases remained unmatched. Here the CDR3 reads CAWRAGTGSYEQYF. CDR3 in DNA: TGTGCCTGGAGAGCAGGGACAGGGAGCTACGAGCAGTACTTC.

This clone was detected ten times or more. This rearrangement joins TRBV13 to TRBJ1-3; 7 bases match TRBD1. This CDR3 comprises 15 residues. Germline V CDR1 and CDR2: PRHDT, FYEKMQ (reference sequence). V gave up 5 bases and J gave up 3 bases; unmatched junction bases: 7. The CDR3 DNA reads as TGTGCCAGCAGCCCACCTCAGGGGGGTGGAAACACCATATATTTT. Translation gives CASSPPQGGGNTIYF.

The chain recombines TRBV18 with TRBJ2-7; D not resolved. The CDR3 contains 16 residues. Trimming cost V 0 bases and J 0 bases, with 12 bases left between them. From germline, CDR1 is KGHSH and CDR2 LQKENI. CDR3 coding DNA: TGTGCCAGCTCACCACCGTATTCACAGAGCTCCTACGAGCAGTACTTC. Translation gives CASSPPYSQSSYEQYF.

The V call is TRBV12-3 or TRBV12-4, the J call TRBJ1-5; 8 bases are shared with TRBD1. V was pared by 8 bases and J by 5 bases, with 5 bases of the junction left unmatched. The CDR3 sequence is 13 residues long. The DNA for the CDR3 is TGTGCCAGCGGACAGGGCGCCGATCAGCCCCAGCATTTT. Protein: CASGQGADQPQHF.

The V call is TRBV11-2, the J call TRBJ2-7, with D possibly TRBD1 on 7 matching bases. CDR1 is SGHAT and CDR2 is FQNNGV in the germline V gene. V lost 5 bases and J lost 6, with 11 bases in between. This CDR3 has 12 residues. The CDR3 reads CASSLQGGEQYF. CDR3 DNA: TGTGCCAGCAGCCTGCAGGGGGGCGAGCAGTACTTC.

About this clone itself: In the same sample, other DNA sequences code for this CDR3. CDR3 region: CASGRTGSSYEQYF. The CDR3 bases are TGTGCTAGTGGCCGGACAGGGAGCTCCTACGAGCAGTACTTC. The J gene is TRBJ2-7, the V gene TRBV12-5, with TRBD1 identical over 8 bases. The length of the CDR3 is 14 residues. Germline CDR1 and CDR2: LGHNT and FRNRAP. The trim removed 6 bases at V and 0 bases at J, leaving 4 bases unmatched.

The chain recombines TRBV28 with TRBJ1-1; TRBD1 aligns across 7 bases. With 4 bases clipped from V and 8 bases from J, the junction kept 4 bases outside the gene matches. CDR1 is MDHEN, CDR2 SYDVKM, per germline. This CDR3 is 12 amino acids long. The CDR3 loop reads CASSYYRGEAFF. DNA for the CDR3: TGTGCCAGCAGTTACTACAGGGGAGAAGCTTTCTTT.

This clone was observed a single time. Additional DNA sequences in this sample encode the identical CDR3. This chain connects TRBV10-3 to TRBJ1-2, with 7 bases that match TRBD1. The CDR3 loop spans 13 amino acids. V gave up 6 bases and J gave up 2 bases; unmatched junction bases: 3. Germline CDR1 is ENHRY and CDR2 is SYGVKD. CDR3 region: CAISEGQNYGYTF. CDR3 nucleotides: TGTGCCATCAGCGAGGGACAGAACTATGGCTACACCTTC.

The table lists this clone with a count of one. The chain combines TRBV4-1 with TRBJ2-5; 7 bases line up with TRBD2. Trimming took 0 bases from V and 6 from J; bases not matched to a gene: 7. The germline gives CDR1 MGHRA, CDR2 YSYEKL. The CDR3 covers 15 residues. CDR3: CASSQDRTGGKTQYF. The CDR3 bases are TGCGCCAGCAGCCAAGATCGGACGGGGGGAAAGACCCAGTACTTC.